This TCR beta chain appears in the sequencing data of a study of cytomegalovirus exposure and HLA in healthy donors. Primers included in the PCR were 60 Vbeta and 13 Jbeta primers. The authors' processing: As a later analysis found, there were tens of millions of unique TCR beta chains, of which about 10 million were shared. The table came from immunoSEQ multiplex PCR; TCRdb's copy has only in-frame clones and leaves some out. V and J calls and clone size are those listed in that table; D and trimming were worked out from the DNA. The table includes about 140,000 clones, roughly 80% detected once. This CDR3 region has 15 residues. V was clipped by 5 bases and J by 2 bases; unmatched bases: 6. Germline CDR1 and CDR2: SGHTA and FQGTGA. This clone was recorded only once.

The chain links TRBV7-3 to TRBJ2-3; 8 bases are a match to TRBD2. The TCR comes from a man aged 18 to 35 in good health and CMV-seronegative. Specimen: PBMCs. CDR3 bases: TGTGCCAGCAGCGCCAGCGGGGGCCCCACAGATACGCAGTATTTT. It encodes CASSASGGPTDTQYF.